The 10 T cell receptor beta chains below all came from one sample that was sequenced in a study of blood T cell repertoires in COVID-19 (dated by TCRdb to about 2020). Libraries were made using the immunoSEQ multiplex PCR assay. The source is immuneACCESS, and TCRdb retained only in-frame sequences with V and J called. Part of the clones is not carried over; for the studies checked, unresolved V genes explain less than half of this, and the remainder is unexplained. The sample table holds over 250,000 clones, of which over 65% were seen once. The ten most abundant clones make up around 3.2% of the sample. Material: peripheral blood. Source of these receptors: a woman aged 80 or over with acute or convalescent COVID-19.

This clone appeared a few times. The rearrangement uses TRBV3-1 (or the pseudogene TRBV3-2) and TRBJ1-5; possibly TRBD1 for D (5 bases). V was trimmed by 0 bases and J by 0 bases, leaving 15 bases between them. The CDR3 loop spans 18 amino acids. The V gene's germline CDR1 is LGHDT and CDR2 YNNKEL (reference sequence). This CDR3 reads CASSQDRRGWDSNQPQHF. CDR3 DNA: TGTGCCAGCAGCCAAGATAGAAGGGGTTGGGATAGCAATCAGCCCCAGCATTTT.

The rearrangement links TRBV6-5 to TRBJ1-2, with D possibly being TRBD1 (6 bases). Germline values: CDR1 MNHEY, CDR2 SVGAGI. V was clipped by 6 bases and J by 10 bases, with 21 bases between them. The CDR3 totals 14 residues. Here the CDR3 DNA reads TGTGCCAGCAGCAGCCCCGGACAGCTGTCCGACTACACCTTC. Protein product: CASSSPGQLSDYTF.

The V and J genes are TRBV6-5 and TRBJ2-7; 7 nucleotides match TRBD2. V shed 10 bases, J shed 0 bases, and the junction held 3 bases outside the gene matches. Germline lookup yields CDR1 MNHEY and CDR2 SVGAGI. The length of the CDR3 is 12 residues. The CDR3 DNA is TGTGCCACCCGGGACTACTCCTACGAGCAGTACTTC. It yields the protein CATRDYSYEQYF.

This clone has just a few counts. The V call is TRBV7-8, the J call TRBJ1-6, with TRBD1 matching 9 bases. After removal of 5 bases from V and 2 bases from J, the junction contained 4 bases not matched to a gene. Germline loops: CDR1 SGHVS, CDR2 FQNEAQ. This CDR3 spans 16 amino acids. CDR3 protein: CASSPRTGAYNSPLHF. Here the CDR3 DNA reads TGTGCCAGCAGCCCCCGGACAGGGGCCTATAATTCACCCCTCCACTTT.

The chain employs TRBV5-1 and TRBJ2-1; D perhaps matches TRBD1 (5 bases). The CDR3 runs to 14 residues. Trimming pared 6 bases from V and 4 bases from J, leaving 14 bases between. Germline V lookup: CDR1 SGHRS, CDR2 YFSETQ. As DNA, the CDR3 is TGCGCCAGCAACGAACAAACAGGATACAATGAGCAGTTCTTC. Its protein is CASNEQTGYNEQFF.

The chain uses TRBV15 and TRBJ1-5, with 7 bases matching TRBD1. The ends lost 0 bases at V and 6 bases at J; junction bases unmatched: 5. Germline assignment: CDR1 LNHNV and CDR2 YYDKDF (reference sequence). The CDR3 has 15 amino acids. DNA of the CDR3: TGTGCCACCAGCAGAGATCAAAGGGGGCTTCAGCCCCAGCATTTT. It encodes CATSRDQRGLQPQHF.

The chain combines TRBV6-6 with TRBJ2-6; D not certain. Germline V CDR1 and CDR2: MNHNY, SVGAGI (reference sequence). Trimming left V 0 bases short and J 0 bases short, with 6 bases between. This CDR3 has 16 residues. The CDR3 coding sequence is TGTGCCAGCAGTTACTCGGGCCCCTCTGGGGCCAACGTCCTGACTTTC. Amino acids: CASSYSGPSGANVLTF.

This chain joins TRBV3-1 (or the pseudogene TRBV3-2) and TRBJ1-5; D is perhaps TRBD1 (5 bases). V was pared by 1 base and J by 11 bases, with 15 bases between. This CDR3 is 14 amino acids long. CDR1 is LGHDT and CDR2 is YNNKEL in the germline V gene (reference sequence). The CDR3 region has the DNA TGTGCCAGCAGCCAAGGAAGGGGCCTGAAAGCCCAGCATTTT. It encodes CASSQGRGLKAQHF.

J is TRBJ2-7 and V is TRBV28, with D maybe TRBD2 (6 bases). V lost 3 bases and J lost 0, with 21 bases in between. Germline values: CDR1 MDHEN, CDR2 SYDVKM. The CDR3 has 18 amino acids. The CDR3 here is CASSFFRWGGHGSYEQYF. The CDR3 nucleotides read TGTGCCAGCAGTTTTTTTCGGTGGGGAGGACACGGCTCCTACGAGCAGTACTTC.

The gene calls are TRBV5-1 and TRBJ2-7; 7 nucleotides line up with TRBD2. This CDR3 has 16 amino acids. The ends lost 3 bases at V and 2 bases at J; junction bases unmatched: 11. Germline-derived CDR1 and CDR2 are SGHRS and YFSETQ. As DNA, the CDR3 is TGCGCCAGCAGCTATGGCGGGGGACTTTCCGCCTACGAGCAGTACTTC. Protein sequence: CASSYGGGLSAYEQYF.